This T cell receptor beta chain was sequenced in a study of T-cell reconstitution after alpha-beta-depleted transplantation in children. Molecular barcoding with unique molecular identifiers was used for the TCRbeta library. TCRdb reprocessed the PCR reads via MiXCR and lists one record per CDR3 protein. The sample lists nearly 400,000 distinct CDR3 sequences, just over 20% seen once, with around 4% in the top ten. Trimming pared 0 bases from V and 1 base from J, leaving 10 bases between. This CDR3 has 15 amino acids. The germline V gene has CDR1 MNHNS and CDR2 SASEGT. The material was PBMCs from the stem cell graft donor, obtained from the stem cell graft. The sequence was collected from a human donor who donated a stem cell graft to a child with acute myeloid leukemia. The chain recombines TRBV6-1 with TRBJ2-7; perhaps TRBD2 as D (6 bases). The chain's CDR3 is CASSEALGSSYEQYF. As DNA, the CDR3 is TGTGCCAGCAGTGAAGCCCTCGGGAGTTCCTACGAGCAGTACTTC.